This TCR beta chain was captured by sequencing in a study of blood T cell repertoires in COVID-19. Study-wide context: Whether acute or convalescent, the COVID-19 samples came from the United States, Italy and Spain. Sample material is recorded as cDNA or gDNA derived from T cells, B-cell-depleted T cells, or PBMCs.

Trimming removed 4 bases at V and 8 bases at J, with 30 bases between. This CDR3 spans 19 amino acids. Germline assignment: CDR1 SGHKS and CDR2 YYEKEE (reference sequence). The authors' processing: Estimation of nucleated cell counts relied on the amplification of reference gene primers. Generated by immunoSEQ multiplex PCR, the TCRdb table keeps only in-frame clones and is missing some. D and trimming were read from the DNA, whereas the V and J calls and clone size are those reported in that table. The table includes roughly 190,000 clones, around 90% detected once. The sample consisted of peripheral blood. This receptor was taken from a man over 45 with acute or convalescent COVID-19. This chain uses TRBV5-5 with TRBJ1-4; a weak D match, TRBD1 (5 bases). The CDR3 coding sequence is TGTGCCAGCAGCCTACGCTGGGGGGTACTCGGTATGTTAGGGGAAAAACTGTTTTTT. This sequence encodes CASSLRWGVLGMLGEKLFF.